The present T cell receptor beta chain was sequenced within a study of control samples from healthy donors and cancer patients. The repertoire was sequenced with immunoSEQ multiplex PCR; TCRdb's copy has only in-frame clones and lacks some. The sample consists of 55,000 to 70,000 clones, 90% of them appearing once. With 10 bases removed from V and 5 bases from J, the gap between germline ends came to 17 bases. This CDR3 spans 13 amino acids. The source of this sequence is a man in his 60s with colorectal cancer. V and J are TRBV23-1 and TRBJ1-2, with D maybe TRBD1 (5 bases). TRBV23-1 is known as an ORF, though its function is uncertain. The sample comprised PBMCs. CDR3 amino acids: CAIQGRLEYGYTF. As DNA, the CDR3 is TGCGCCATCCAGGGACGCTTAGAGTATGGCTACACCTTC.